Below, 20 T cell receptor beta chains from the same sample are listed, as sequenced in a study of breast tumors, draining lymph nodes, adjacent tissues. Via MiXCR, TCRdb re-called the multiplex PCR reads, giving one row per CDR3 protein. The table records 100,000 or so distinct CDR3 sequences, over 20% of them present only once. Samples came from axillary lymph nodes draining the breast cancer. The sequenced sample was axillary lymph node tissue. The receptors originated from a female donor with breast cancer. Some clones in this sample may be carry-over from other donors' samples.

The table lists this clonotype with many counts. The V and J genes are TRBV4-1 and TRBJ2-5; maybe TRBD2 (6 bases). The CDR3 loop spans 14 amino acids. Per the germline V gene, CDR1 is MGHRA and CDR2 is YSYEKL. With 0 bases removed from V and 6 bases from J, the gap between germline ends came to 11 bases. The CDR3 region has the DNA TGCGCCAGCAGCCAAGAGGACTATTGGAAGACCCAGTACTTC. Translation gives CASSQEDYWKTQYF.

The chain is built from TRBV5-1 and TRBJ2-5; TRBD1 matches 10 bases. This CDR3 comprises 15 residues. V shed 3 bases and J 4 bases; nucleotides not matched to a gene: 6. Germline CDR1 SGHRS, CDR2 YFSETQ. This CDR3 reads CASSSWTGGRETQYF. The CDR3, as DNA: TGCGCCAGCAGCTCGTGGACAGGGGGTCGAGAGACCCAGTACTTC.

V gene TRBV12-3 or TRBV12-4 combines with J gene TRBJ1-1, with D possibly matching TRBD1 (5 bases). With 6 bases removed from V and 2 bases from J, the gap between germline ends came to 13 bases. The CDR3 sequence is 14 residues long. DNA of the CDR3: TGTGCCAGCAGCCCGGGACCGACTAACACTGAAGCTTTCTTT. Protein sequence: CASSPGPTNTEAFF.

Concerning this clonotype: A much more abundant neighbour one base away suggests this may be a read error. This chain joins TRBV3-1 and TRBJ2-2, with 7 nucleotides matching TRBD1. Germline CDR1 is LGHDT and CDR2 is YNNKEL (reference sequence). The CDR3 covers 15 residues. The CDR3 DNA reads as TGTGCCAGCAGCCAAGACAGGGGGTACACCGGGGAGCTGCTTTTT. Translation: CASSQDRGYTGELLF. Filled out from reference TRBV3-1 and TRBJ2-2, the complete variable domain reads DTAVSQTPKYLVTQMGNDKSIKCEQNLGHDTMYWYKQDSKKFLKIMFSYNNKELIINETVPNRFSPKSPDKAHLNLHINSLELGDSAVYFCASSQDRGYTGELLFGEGSRLTVL.

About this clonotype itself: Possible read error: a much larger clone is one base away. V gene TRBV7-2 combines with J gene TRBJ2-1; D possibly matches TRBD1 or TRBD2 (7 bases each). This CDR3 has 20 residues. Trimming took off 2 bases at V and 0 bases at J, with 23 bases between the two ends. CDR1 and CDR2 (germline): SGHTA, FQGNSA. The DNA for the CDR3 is TGTGCCAGCAGCTTATCTGGGGCAGGGGGGGCGGAAAGCTCCTACAATGAGCAGTTCTTC. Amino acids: CASSLSGAGGAESSYNEQFF.

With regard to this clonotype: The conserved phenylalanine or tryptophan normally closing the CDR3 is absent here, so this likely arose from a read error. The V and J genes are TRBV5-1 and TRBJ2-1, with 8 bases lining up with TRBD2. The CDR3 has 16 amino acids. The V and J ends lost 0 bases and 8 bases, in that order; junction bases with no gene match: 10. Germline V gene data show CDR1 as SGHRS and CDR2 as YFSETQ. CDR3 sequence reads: CASSLVVTGGYDEQFS. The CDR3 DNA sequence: TGCGCCAGCAGCTTGGTTGTAACGGGGGGGTACGATGAGCAGTTCTCC.

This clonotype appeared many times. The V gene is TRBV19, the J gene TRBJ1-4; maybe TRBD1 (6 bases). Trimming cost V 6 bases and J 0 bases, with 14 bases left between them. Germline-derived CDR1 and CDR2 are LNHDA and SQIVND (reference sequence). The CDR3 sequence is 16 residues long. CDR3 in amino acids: CASRLDPGATNEKLFF. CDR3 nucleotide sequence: TGTGCCAGTAGACTCGACCCAGGGGCAACTAATGAAAAACTGTTTTTT.

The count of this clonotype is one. Written as DNA, the CDR3 is TGTGCCAGCAGTTTAGCTGGGACAGGGGACTCACTCCAGCATTTT. Translating it yields CASSLAGTGDSLQHF. The V call is TRBV12-3 or TRBV12-4, the J call TRBJ1-5; 10 nucleotides match TRBD1. The CDR3 sequence is 15 residues long. Unmatched junction bases numbered 8, after V lost 0 bases and J lost 12 bases.

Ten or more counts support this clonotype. DNA of the CDR3: TGTGCCAGCAGCGTAGCGTCAGCCACAGATACGCAGTATTTT. Translating it yields CASSVASATDTQYF. The genes are TRBV9 and TRBJ2-3; D is undetermined. CDR1 is SGDLS and CDR2 is YYNGEE in the germline V gene. V was shortened by 0 bases and J by 2 bases, with 7 bases between the two germline ends. This CDR3 region has 14 residues.

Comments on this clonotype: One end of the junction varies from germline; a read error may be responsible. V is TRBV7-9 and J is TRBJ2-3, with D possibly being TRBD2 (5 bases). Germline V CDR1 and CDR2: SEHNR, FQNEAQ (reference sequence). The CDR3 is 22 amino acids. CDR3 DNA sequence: TGTGCCAGCAGCCCAAAGGTCCATCTAAACAGCGTTCTCTCATCTAGCACAGATACGCAGTACTTT. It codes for CASSPKVHLNSVLSSSTDTQYF.

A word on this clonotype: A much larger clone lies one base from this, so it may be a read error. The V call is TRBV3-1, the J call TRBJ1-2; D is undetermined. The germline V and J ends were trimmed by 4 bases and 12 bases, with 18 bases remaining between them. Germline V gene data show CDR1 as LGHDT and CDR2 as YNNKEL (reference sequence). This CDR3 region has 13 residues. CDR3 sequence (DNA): TGTGCCAGCAGCCCTGGCCTTATCGGAGGCCACACCTTC. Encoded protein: CASSPGLIGGHTF.

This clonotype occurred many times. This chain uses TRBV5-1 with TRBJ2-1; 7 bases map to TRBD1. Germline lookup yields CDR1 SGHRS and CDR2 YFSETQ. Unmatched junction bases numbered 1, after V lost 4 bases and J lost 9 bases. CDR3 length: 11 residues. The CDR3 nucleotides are TGCGCCAGCAGCAGGACAGGTGAGCAGTTCTTC. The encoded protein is CASSRTGEQFF.

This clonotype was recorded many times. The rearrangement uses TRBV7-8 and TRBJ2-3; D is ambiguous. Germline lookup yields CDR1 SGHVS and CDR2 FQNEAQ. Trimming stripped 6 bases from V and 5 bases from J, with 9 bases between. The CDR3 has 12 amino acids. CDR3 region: CASSRTRDTQYF. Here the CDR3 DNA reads TGTGCCAGCAGTCGGACCCGAGATACGCAGTATTTT.

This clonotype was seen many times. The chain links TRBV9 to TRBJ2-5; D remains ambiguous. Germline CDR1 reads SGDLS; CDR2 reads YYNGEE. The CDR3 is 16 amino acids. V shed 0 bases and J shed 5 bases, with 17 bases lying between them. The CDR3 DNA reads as TGTGCCAGCAGCGTAGGGACCTACATGGGGTCGGAGACCCAGTACTTC. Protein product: CASSVGTYMGSETQYF.

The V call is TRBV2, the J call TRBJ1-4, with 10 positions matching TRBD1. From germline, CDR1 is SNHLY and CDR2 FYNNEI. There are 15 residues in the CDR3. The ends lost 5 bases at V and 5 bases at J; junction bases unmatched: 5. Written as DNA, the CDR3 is TGTGCCAGCAGTCAGACAGGGGGCGGAAATGAAAAACTGTTTTTT. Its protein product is CASSQTGGGNEKLFF.

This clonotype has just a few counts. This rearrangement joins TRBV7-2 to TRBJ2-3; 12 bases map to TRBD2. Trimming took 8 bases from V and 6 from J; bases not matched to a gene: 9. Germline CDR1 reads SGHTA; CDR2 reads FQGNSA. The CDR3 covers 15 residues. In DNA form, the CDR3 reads TGTGCCAGCTGCAGGACTAGCGGGAACTGGGATACGCAGTATTTT. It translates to CASCRTSGNWDTQYF.

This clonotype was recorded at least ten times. Here the CDR3 DNA reads TGTGCCAGCAGCTTGGGACAGGGCGCGGGGAATGAGCAGTTCTTC. Residues: CASSLGQGAGNEQFF. This chain links TRBV7-3 with TRBJ2-1, with 9 bases fitting TRBD1. The V segment lost 3 bases and the J segment 7 bases; nucleotides outside the gene matches: 7. Germline values: CDR1 SGHTA, CDR2 FQGTGA. The CDR3 runs to 15 residues.

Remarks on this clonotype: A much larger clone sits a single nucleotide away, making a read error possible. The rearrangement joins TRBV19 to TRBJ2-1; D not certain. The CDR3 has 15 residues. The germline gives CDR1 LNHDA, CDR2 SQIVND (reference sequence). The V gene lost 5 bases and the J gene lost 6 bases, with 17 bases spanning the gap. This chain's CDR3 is CASSVGRAPGNEQFF. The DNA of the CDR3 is TGTGCCAGTAGTGTAGGACGAGCGCCCGGCAATGAGCAGTTCTTC.

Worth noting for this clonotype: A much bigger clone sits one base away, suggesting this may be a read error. The CDR3 protein is CASKERGQGYGYTF. The CDR3 DNA sequence: TGCGCCAGCAAGGAACGGGGACAGGGCTATGGCTACACCTTC. This sequence joins TRBV5-1 and TRBJ1-2; the match to TRBD1 covers 9 bases. There are 14 residues in the CDR3. Germline V lookup: CDR1 SGHRS, CDR2 YFSETQ. The V segment lost 6 bases and the J segment 4 bases; nucleotides outside the gene matches: 7.

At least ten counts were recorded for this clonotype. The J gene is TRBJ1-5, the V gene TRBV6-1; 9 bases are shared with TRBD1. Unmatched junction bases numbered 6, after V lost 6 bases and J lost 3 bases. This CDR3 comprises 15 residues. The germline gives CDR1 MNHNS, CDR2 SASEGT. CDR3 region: CASSPGQGNNQPQHF. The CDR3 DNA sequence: TGTGCCAGCAGCCCCGGACAGGGGAACAATCAGCCCCAGCATTTT.